This T cell receptor beta chain was identified in a study of regulatory T cells in long-lasting Graves disease. Study overall: The study counted Graves' disease as persistent given over 5 years of antithyroid drugs and positive TSH receptor antibodies.

In building TCR beta libraries, iRepertoire HTBI primers were used together with Arm-PCR of CDR3 regions. Authors' analysis steps: From all samples, identification returned some 15 TRBJ and under 75 TRBV segments. TCRdb redid the calling of the multiplex PCR reads with MiXCR, one entry per CDR3 protein. TCRdb assigned the V and J calls; the authors' analysis was not used. The data contain about 660,000 distinct CDR3 sequences, around 32% of them seen just once; the ten biggest clones take up roughly 41%. Regarding the study as a whole: The TCR repertoire of persistent Graves' patients was less diverse than that of newly diagnosed ones. The number of shared public clonotypes was higher in persistent patients (around 2,700) than new patients (roughly 970).

The time point was: persistent/refractory GD, antithyroid drugs over 5 years with positive TRAb. After RNA was extracted from PBMCs, the TCR library was made from it. This clonotype has only a few counts. Its antigen is currently unknown. This CDR3 comprises 15 residues. CDR1 is MNHNS, CDR2 SASEGT, per germline. J gave up 8 bases and V 4 bases, and 4 bases lay outside the gene matches. The J gene is TRBJ2-1, the V gene TRBV6-1; 14 bases are a match to TRBD2. The sequenced sample was peripheral blood mononuclear cells (PBMCs), obtained when the disease was refractory, from a patient treated with antithyroid drugs. The clonotype originates from a female donor with Graves disease. CDR3 amino acids: CASSATSGRAHEQFF. In DNA form, the CDR3 reads TGTGCCAGCAGTGCGACTAGCGGGAGGGCCCATGAGCAGTTCTTC.